In this sample, the clone carrying this T cell receptor beta chain turned up once. The antigen remains unidentified. This specimen belongs to a study of CD8 T cells in Susac syndrome. Points from the study as a whole: The authors acknowledged that the study's TCR sequencing and HLA analysis involved relatively few individuals.

The CDR3 has 15 amino acids. The V end lost 1 base, the J end lost 6 bases, and 13 bases lay between the germline ends. A quantity of about 0.45 to 1 ug RNA underwent reverse transcription using random hexamers. Amplification of TCR beta CDR3 by immunoSEQ multiplex PCR spanned 54 Vbeta and 13 Jbeta. TCRdb ran MiXCR on the immunoSEQ multiplex PCR reads and lists one entry per CDR3 protein. Of 150,000 to 160,000 distinct CDR3 sequences in the sample, approximately 94% were seen once. TCR beta from blood CD8+ and CD4+ T cells was sequenced. Negative isolation was used for CD8+ and CD4+ T cells, and FACS enrichment was applied to TEMRA cells.

Sequenced input: CD8+ T cells from PBMCs. The chain is built from TRBV12-3 or TRBV12-4 and TRBJ1-5; D remains ambiguous. This sequence originates from a human donor with multiple sclerosis. CDR3 loop: CASSLGGLLIQPQHF. CDR3 in DNA: TGTGCCAGCAGTTTAGGAGGGTTATTAATTCAGCCCCAGCATTTT.